This T cell receptor beta chain appears in the sequencing data of a study of response to subunit inactivated influenza vaccine. General study points: Few new T cells, the authors suggested, are recruited by each seasonal influenza vaccination.

Germline values: CDR1 MNHNS, CDR2 SASEGT. Deletions cut 7 bases from V and 2 bases from J, with 12 bases between. CDR3 length: 13 residues. TCRdb processed the RT-PCR reads anew with MiXCR; each CDR3 protein has one entry. The table lists about 160,000 distinct CDR3 sequences, approximately 11% of them singletons. This clonotype was recorded a few times. Antigen: not known. This chain links TRBV6-1 with TRBJ2-7; no firm D call. The input for sequencing was non-naive T cells sorted from PBMCs, taken around seven weeks after vaccination. The receptor's source is a man aged 50 to 60 who received an inactivated influenza vaccine. This CDR3 reads CASTQVYPYEQYF. In nucleotides, the CDR3 is TGTGCCAGCACCCAGGTTTATCCCTACGAGCAGTACTTC.